This TCR beta chain is drawn from a study of CD8 T cells in ankylosing spondylitis (dated by TCRdb to the late 2010s). Regarding the research as a whole: The study profiled T cell receptor beta repertoires in healthy donors and ankylosing spondylitis patients to find disease-linked TCR variants. Peripheral blood was sampled, and synovial fluid was also collected from ankylosing spondylitis patients. The full study cohort was made up of 25 ankylosing spondylitis patients and 108 healthy donors. General conclusions and limits of the study: According to the report, matched synovial fluid samples from ankylosing spondylitis patients were significantly enriched for the disease-linked clones. Some motif variants had previously been reported in the synovial fluid and blood of reactive arthritis patients, which suggests shared mechanisms of disease initiation. A TCR beta motif of several highly homologous amino acid variants appeared characteristic of blood from ankylosing spondylitis patients. A CD8+ phenotype was shown by the disease-linked clones, which were found at relatively low frequencies in peripheral blood.

There are a few counts of this clonotype. Its antigen remains unidentified. No much larger clonotype is one base removed from it; base qualities were not supplied. The CDR3 starts with the cysteine, ends with the phenylalanine, and has 16 residues. The read is trimmed to its CDR3 DNA, 48 bases read in frame from base 1. As encoded in the germline V gene, CDR1 is ENHRY while CDR2 is SYGVKD. V was cut back by 10 bases and J by 0 bases, leaving a gap of 20 bases between them. These reads were obtained on an Illumina HiSeq 2500. TCR beta libraries were prepared by quantitative 5'-RACE with molecular barcodes. Per the authors' processing: A new computational method based on a probabilistic model of VDJ rearrangement was used to identify disease-linked TCR variants. In-frame beta chains were kept once TCRdb had trimmed the public reads at Q25 with fastp and called clones with MiXCR. CDR3 protein duplicates are merged, each entry listing the most common genes and DNA. These V and J calls derive from TCRdb rather than the authors' analysis. Across this sample there are some 800,000 distinct CDR3 sequences, with roughly 10% seen only once. Jointly, the top ten make up roughly 0.51% of the sample.

The source material was blood, either unsorted or a sorted T cell fraction (not recorded which). The chain is encoded by TRBV10-3 joined to TRBJ2-3; no D segment can be confidently identified. The sequence came from a male donor with ankylosing spondylitis. The encoded CDR3 is CATRLTGRTSTDTQYF. The DNA reads TGTGCCACCCGCTTGACGGGTCGCACTAGCACAGATACGCAGTATTTT.